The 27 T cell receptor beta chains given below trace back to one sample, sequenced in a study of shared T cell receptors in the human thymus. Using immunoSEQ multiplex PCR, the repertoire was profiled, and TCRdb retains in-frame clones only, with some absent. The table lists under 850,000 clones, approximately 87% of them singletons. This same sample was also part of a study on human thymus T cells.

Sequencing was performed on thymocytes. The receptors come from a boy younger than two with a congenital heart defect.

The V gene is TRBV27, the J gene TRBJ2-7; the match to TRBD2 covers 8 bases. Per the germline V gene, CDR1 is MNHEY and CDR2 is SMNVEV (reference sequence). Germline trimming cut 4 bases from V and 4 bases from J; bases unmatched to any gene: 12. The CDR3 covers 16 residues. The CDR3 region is CASSSHRLAHPYEQYF. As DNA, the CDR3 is TGTGCCAGCAGTTCCCATCGACTAGCGCATCCTTACGAGCAGTACTTC.

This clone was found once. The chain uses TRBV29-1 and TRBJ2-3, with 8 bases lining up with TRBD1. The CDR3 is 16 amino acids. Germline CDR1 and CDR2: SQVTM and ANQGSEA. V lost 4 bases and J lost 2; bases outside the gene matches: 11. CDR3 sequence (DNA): TGCAGCGTTGGCCGTCCGGGACAGGAGTTCACAGATACGCAGTATTTT. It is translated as CSVGRPGQEFTDTQYF.

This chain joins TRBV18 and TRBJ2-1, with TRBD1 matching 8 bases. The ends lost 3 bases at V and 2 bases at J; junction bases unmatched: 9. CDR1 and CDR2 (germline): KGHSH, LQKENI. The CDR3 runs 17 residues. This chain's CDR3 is CASSPHQGQEAYNEQFF. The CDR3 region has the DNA TGTGCCAGCTCACCCCACCAGGGACAGGAAGCCTACAATGAGCAGTTCTTC.

The CDR3 DNA is TGTGCCAGCAGCTCCCTCTTTCCCCTCCGTCGACTAGCGGGAGAGGGTGAGCAGTTCTTC. Its translation is CASSSLFPLRRLAGEGEQFF. V gene TRBV7-8 combines with J gene TRBJ2-1; 12 bases match TRBD2. CDR3 size: 20 residues. The V gene end was trimmed by 4 bases and the J gene end by 9 bases; junction bases not matched to a gene: 22. Germline V gives CDR1 SGHVS, CDR2 FQNEAQ.

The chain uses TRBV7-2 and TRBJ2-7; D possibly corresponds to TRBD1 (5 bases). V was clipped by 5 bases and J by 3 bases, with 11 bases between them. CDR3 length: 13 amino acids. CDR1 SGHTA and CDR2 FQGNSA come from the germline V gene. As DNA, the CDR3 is TGTGCCAGCAGCCCGGACACGTTCTACGAGCAGTACTTC. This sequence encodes CASSPDTFYEQYF.

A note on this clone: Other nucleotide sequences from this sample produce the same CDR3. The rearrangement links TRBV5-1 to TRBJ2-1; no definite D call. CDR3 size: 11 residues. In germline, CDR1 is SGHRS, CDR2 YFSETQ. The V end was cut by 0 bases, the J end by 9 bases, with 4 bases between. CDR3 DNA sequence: TGCGCCAGCAGCTTGGGAGGTGAGCAGTTCTTC. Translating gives CASSLGGEQFF.

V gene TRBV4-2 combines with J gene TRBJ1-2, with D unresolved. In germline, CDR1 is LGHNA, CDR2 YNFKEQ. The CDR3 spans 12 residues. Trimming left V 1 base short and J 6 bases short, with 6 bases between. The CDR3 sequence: CASSQVRNGYTF. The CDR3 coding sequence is TGTGCCAGCAGCCAAGTTAGAAATGGCTACACCTTC.

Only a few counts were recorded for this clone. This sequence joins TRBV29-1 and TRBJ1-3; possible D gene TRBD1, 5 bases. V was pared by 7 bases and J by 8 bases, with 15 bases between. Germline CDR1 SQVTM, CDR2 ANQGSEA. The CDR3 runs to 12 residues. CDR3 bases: TGCAGCGCGGGGGGGGAGGCAGACACCATATATTTT. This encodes CSAGGEADTIYF.

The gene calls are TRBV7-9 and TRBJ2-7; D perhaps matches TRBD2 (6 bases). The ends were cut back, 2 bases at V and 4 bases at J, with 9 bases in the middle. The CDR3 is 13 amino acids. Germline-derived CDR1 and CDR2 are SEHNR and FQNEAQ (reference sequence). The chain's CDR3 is CASSLKREYEQYF. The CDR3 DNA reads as TGTGCCAGCAGCTTAAAACGGGAGTACGAGCAGTACTTC.

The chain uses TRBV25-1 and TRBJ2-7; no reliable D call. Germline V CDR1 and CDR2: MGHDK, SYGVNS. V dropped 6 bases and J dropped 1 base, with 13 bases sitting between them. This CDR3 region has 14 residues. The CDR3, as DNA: TGTGCCAGCAGGCTACGGAGAAGGTCCTACGAGCAGTACTTC. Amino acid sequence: CASRLRRRSYEQYF.

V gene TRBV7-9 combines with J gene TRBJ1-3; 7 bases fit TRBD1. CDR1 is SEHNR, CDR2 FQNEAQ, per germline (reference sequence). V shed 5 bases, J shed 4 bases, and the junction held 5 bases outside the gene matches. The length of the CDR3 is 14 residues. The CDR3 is CASSIDRDGNTIYF. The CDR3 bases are TGTGCCAGCAGCATCGACAGGGACGGAAACACCATATATTTT.

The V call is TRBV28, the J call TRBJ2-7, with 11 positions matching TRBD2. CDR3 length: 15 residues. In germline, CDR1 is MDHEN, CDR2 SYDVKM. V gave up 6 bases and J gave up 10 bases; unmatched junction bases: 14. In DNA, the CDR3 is TGTGCCAGCAGGCCCACGGGACTAGCGGCAGAGATTCAGTACTTC. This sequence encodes CASRPTGLAAEIQYF.

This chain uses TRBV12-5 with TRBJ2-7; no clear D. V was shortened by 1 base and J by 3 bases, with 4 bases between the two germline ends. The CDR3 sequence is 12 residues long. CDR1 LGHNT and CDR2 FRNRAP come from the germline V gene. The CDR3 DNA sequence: TGTGCTAGTGGTTTGGACAACTACGAGCAGTACTTC. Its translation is CASGLDNYEQYF.

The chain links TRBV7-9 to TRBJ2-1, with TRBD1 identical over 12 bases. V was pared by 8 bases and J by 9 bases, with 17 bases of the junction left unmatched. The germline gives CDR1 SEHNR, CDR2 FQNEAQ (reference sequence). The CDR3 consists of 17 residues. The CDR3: CASGMGTGGRTTLEQFF. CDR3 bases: TGTGCCAGCGGGATGGGGACAGGGGGCCGAACTACACTTGAGCAGTTCTTC.

Here the CDR3 reads CASAKGAGMWDTQYF. The CDR3 nucleotides read TGTGCCTCCGCGAAGGGGGCAGGGATGTGGGATACGCAGTATTTT. The chain employs TRBV27 and TRBJ2-3, with 7 positions matching TRBD1. From germline, CDR1 is MNHEY and CDR2 SMNVEV (reference sequence). Germline trimming cut 11 bases from V and 6 bases from J; bases unmatched to any gene: 17. This CDR3 region has 15 residues.

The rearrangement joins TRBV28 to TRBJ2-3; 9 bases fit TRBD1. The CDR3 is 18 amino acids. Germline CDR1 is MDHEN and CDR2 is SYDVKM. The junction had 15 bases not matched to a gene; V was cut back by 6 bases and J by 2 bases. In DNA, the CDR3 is TGTGCCAGCAGCTGCTTTGGTCGGGACAGGGCTCACACAGATACGCAGTATTTT. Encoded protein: CASSCFGRDRAHTDTQYF. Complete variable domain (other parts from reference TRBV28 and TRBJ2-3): DVKVTQSSRYLVKRTGEKVFLECVQDMDHENMFWYRQDPGLGLRLIYFSYDVKMKEKGDIPEGYSVSREKKERFSLILESASTNQTSMYLCASSCFGRDRAHTDTQYFGPGTRLTVL.

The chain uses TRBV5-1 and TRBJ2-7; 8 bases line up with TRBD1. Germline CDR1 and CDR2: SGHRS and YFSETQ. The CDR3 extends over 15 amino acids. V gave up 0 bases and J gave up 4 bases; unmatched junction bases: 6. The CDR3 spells CASSLVGQGAYEQYF. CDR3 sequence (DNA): TGCGCCAGCAGCTTGGTGGGCCAGGGGGCGTACGAGCAGTACTTC.

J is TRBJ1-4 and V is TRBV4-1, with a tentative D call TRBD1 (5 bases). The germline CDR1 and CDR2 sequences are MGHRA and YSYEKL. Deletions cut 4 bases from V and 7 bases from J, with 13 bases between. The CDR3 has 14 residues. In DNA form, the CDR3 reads TGCGCCAGCAGCCGCGGCAGGGAGGGTGAAAAACTGTTTTTT. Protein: CASSRGREGEKLFF.

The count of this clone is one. The CDR3 DNA follows: TGTGCCAGCAGTGAATGGGCAGACAAGAACACTGAAGCTTTCTTT. This translates into CASSEWADKNTEAFF. V is TRBV2 and J is TRBJ1-1; D remains ambiguous. The CDR3 has 15 amino acids. With 2 bases removed from V and 1 base from J, the gap between germline ends came to 11 bases. Germline V gene sequence: CDR1 SNHLY, CDR2 FYNNEI. Using reference TRBV2 and TRBJ1-1 for the parts outside the CDR3, the full variable domain is EPEVTQTPSHQVTQMGQEVILRCVPISNHLYFYWYRQILGQKVEFLVSFYNNEISEKSEIFDDQFSVERPDGSNFTLKIRSTKLEDSAMYFCASSEWADKNTEAFFGQGTRLTVV.

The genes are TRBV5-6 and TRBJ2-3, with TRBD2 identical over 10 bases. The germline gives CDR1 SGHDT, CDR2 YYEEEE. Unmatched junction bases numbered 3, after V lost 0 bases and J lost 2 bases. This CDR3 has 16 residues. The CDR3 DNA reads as TGTGCCAGCAGCTTGGGGGGGACTAGCGACACAGATACGCAGTATTTT. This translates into CASSLGGTSDTDTQYF.

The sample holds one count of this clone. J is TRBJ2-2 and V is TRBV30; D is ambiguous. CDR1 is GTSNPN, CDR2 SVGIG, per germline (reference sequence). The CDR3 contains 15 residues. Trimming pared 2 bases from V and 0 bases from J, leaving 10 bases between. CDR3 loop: CAWSRSPANTGELFF. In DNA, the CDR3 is TGTGCCTGGAGTCGAAGCCCCGCGAACACCGGGGAGCTGTTTTTT. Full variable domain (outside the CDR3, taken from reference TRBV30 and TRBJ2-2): SQTIHQWPATLVQPVGSPLSLECTVEGTSNPNLYWYRQAAGRGLQLLFYSVGIGQISSEVPQNLSASRPQDRQFILSSKKLLLSDSGFYLCAWSRSPANTGELFFGEGSRLTVL.

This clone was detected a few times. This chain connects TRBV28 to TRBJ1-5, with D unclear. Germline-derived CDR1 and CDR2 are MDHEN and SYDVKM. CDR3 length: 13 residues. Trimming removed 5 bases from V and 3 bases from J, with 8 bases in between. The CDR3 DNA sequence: TGTGCCAGCAGTGCAGGTGTCAATCAGCCCCAGCATTTT. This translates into CASSAGVNQPQHF.

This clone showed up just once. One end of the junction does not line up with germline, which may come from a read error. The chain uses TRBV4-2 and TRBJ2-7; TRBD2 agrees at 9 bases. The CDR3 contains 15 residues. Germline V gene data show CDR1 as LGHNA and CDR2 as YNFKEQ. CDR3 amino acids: CTSRSVLAGSYEQYF. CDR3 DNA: TGTACCAGCAGATCGGTACTAGCGGGTTCCTACGAGCAGTACTTC.

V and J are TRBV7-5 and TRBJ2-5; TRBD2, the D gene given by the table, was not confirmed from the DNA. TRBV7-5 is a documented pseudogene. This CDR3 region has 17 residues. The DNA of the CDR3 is TGTGCCAGAAGCCTATACGGACTAGCGGGAGAGTGCGAGACCCAGTACTTC. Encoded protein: CARSLYGLAGECETQYF.

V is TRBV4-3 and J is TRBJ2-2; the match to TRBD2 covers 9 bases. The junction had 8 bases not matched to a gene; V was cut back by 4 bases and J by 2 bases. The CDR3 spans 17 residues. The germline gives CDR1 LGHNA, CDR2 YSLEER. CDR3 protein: CASSPLGLAPNTGELFF. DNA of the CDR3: TGCGCCAGCAGCCCTCTCGGACTAGCGCCAAACACCGGGGAGCTGTTTTTT.

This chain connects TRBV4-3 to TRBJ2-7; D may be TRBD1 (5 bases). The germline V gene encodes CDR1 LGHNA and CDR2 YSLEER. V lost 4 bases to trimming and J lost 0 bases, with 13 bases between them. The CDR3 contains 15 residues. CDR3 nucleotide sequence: TGCGCCAGCAGCCGAGAACCTCAGGGCTCCTACGAGCAGTACTTC. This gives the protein CASSREPQGSYEQYF.

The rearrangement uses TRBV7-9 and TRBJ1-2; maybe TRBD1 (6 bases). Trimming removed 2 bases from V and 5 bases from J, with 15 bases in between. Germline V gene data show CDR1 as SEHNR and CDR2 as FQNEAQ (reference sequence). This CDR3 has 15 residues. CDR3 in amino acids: CASSLSARGFYGYTF. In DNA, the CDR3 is TGTGCCAGCAGCTTATCGGCCAGGGGTTTTTATGGCTACACCTTC.